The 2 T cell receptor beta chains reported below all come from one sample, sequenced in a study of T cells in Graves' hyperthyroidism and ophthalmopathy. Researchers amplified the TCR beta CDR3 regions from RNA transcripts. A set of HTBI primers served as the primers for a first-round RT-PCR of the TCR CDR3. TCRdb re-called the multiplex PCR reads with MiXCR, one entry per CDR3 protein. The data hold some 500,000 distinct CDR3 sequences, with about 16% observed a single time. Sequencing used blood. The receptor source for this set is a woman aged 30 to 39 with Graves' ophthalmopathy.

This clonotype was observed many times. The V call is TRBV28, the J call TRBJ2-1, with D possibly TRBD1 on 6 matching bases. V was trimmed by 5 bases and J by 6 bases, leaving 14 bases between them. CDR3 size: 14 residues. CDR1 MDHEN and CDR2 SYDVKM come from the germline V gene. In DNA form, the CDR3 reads TGTGCCAGCAGTACCTACAGGGAATTCAATGAGCAGTTCTTC. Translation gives CASSTYREFNEQFF.

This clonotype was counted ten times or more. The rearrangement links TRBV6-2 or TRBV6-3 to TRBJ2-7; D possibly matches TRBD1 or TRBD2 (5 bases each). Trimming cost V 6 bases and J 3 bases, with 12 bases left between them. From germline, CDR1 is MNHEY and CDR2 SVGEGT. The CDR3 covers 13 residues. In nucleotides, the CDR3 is TGTGCCAGCAGACCGGGACGGAGCTACGAGCAGTACTTC. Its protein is CASRPGRSYEQYF.